This T cell receptor (beta chain) appears in the sequencing data of a study of cytomegalovirus exposure and HLA in healthy donors. Primers included in the PCR were 60 Vbeta and 13 Jbeta primers. Libraries were prepared by immunoSEQ multiplex PCR; TCRdb keeps only in-frame clonotypes and omits some of them. The sample lists tens of thousands of clones, more than 70% occurring once. The CDR3 has 11 amino acids. Between the trimmed V and J ends, which lost 4 bases and 4 bases, there was a span of 8 bases. The germline V gene encodes CDR1 GTSNPN and CDR2 SVGIG (reference sequence). The sample taken for sequencing was PBMCs. The rearrangement uses TRBV30 and TRBJ2-7; D perhaps matches TRBD2 (6 bases). The receptor was derived from a man aged 35 to 55 in good health and CMV-seronegative. The CDR3, as DNA: TGTGCCTGGACTAGCGAGTACGAGCAGTACTTC. Protein product: CAWTSEYEQYF.